Shown below are 5 T cell receptor beta chains from a single sample sequenced in a study of CXCR3-negative and CXCR3-positive naive CD8 T cells. cDNA libraries for TRB were generated by 5' RACE incorporating UMI labels. TCRdb processed the 5' RACE reads again and assigns one entry to each CDR3 protein, with no DNA. The sample features some 130,000 distinct CDR3 sequences, with 0.29% in its top ten. Sequencing input: naive CXCR3- CD8+ T cells from blood. The subset was: CD45RO-CCR7+CD27+CD95- naive CD8+ T cells lacking CXCR3 (TNR3-). These receptor sequences come from a human donor in good health. Some clones in this sample may be carry-over from other donors' samples.

V is TRBV12-3 or TRBV12-4 and J is TRBJ2-2; the D call of TRBD2 rests on TCRdb alone, since no DNA is present to check it. This CDR3 spans 15 amino acids. The CDR3 loop is CASSFGPGGTGELFF.

The gene calls are TRBV19 and TRBJ1-1; TCRdb selects TRBD1, and the lack of DNA leaves this call unchecked. The V gene's germline CDR1 is LNHDA and CDR2 SQIVND (reference sequence). The CDR3 totals 15 residues. The CDR3 reads CASSIMAGVETEAFF.

The chain uses TRBV23-1 and TRBJ2-4; TCRdb returns TRBD1, unconfirmable since there is no DNA. TRBV23-1 is designated an ORF whose function remains uncertain. The CDR3 loop spans 16 amino acids. Here the CDR3 reads CASSQPGTIPKNIQYF.

The rearrangement joins TRBV6-5 to TRBJ1-6; the D call of TRBD1 rests on TCRdb alone, since no DNA is present to check it. The CDR3 runs to 17 residues. Germline-derived CDR1 and CDR2 are MNHEY and SVGAGI. The CDR3 here is CASSDGQGVFYNSPLHF.

The chain has TRBV28 and TRBJ2-7. The CDR3 loop spans 13 amino acids. Germline-derived CDR1 and CDR2 are MDHEN and SYDVKM. CDR3 protein: CAILDDASYEQYF.